A selection of T cell receptor beta chains follows, all from one sample in a study of Tregs in tolerant kidney transplant recipients. Profiled with immunoSEQ multiplex PCR; TCRdb holds only in-frame clones, not every one. The table records about 240,000 clones, roughly 84% of them present only once. The sequenced sample consisted of CD4+ T cells from blood. The receptors were sampled from a human donor in good health. Both conserved end residues are trimmed from each CDR3. For some rows the clone size is stated as once, few or many, or as a class when expanded; others skip it.

clone_size j_call v_call cdr3_aa
. TRBJ2-7 TRBV9 ASSTRDWTYEQY
. TRBJ2-7 TRBV5-1 ASSLGGQNEQY
. TRBJ1-2 TRBV29-1 SVEGGRKYGYT
. TRBJ2-1 TRBV11-2 ASRKTGGPSEQF
. TRBJ2-3 TRBV5-5 ASSTGLAGGQDTQY
. TRBJ2-1 TRBV19 ASRDRYHNEQF
. TRBJ2-2 TRBV6-1 ASRVTGVNTGELF
. TRBJ1-4 TRBV7-9 ASSLEPGNEKLF
. TRBJ1-1 TRBV6-6 ASSYSWTGGDTEAF
. TRBJ1-4 TRBV5-1 ASSFLETGPSGGTEKLF
. TRBJ2-3 TRBV2 ATRTNTDTQY
. TRBJ2-2 TRBV5-8 ASSLVEDTGELF
. TRBJ1-4 TRBV6-5 ASRRTSEKLF
. TRBJ1-2 TRBV7-9 ASSYPGQSDGYT
. TRBJ2-1 TRBV30 AWMRVAGGPRNEQF
once TRBJ1-2 TRBV20-1 SARPNYGYT
. TRBJ1-5 TRBV12-5 ASGPIDSNQPQH
. TRBJ1-2 TRBV19 ASRGGGRNYGYT
. TRBJ2-7 TRBV6-5 ASGGRIYEQY
. TRBJ1-3 TRBV21-1 ASSKGGGWTGFGGNTIY
. TRBJ1-3 TRBV4-2 ASSQESGTGNTIY
. TRBJ2-2 TRBV19 ASSMVGGTTGELF
once TRBJ1-3 TRBV5-1 ASSPGESSGNTIY
. TRBJ2-2 TRBV16 ASSQSGTRQAGELF
. TRBJ1-2 TRBV5-8 ASSLDPSTYGYT
. TRBJ1-2 TRBV7-3 ASSLVRSRADGYT
. TRBJ1-2 TRBV7-9 ASSLGQNNYGYT
. TRBJ1-1 TRBV18 ASSPQKYTEAF
. TRBJ2-7 TRBV5-4 ASTSVRGEQY
. TRBJ2-7 TRBV6-6 ASRGQGSNYEQY
. TRBJ2-1 TRBV19 ASSRSLVSYNEQF
. TRBJ1-2 TRBV2 ASRDYRFNSELSYGYT
. TRBJ2-3 TRBV11-3 ASSLGYLSTDTQY
. TRBJ2-2 TRBV5-1 ASSYQGASSTGELF
. TRBJ1-6 TRBV7-9 ASSFRTGAINSPLH
few TRBJ2-2 TRBV6-1 ASRTGINTGELF
. TRBJ2-7 TRBV18 ASSPGGGSYEQY
. TRBJ2-7 TRBV6-5 ASSPVSSADEQY
. TRBJ2-1 TRBV5-1 ASSQQGAGYNEQF
. TRBJ2-1 TRBV2 ASKARRESYNEQF
. TRBJ2-5 TRBV5-6 ASSLRQGEETQY
. TRBJ1-5 TRBV19 ASRPSYSNQPQH
. TRBJ1-5 TRBV30 AWAAGPTGQPQH
. TRBJ1-1 TRBV6-6 ASSEPGQGITEAF
. TRBJ2-7 TRBV5-1 ASSLGLAGSKY
. TRBJ2-1 TRBV5-1 ASSLTSGRAHEQF
. TRBJ1-1 TRBV18 ASSPLTGQGAEAF